The present TCR beta chain was sequenced within a study of T cell repertoires and HLA-DP antigens. Study details: Transduced HeLa cells presented HLA-DP to CD4+ T cells. Average DNA input: approximately 220 ng for CD137+CD4+ sorts, 950 to 1,500 ng pre-culture.

Study outcomes and limitations: Average cumulative frequency of previously undetected clones was roughly 35% against one allele and less than 60% against the other.

TCRdb keeps only in-frame clones here, not all; method: immunoSEQ multiplex PCR. The sample has about 120,000 clones, around 93% seen once. The ends lost 4 bases at V and 0 bases at J; junction bases unmatched: 3. The CDR3 runs to 16 residues. The germline V gene encodes CDR1 SGHRS and CDR2 YFSETQ. Comments on this clone: Its antigen remains unknown.

This chain uses TRBV5-1 with TRBJ2-1; 11 positions match TRBD2. The sequencing sample was made of CD4+ T cells from PBMCs. The TCR originated in a woman under 30 in good health and CMV-seronegative. DNA for the CDR3: TGCGCCAGCAGCATTAGCGGGAGGGCCTCCTACAATGAGCAGTTCTTC. This sequence encodes CASSISGRASYNEQFF.